The 29 T cell receptor beta chains listed next were all sequenced from one sample in a study of control samples from healthy donors and cancer patients. Libraries were prepared by immunoSEQ multiplex PCR; TCRdb keeps only in-frame clonotypes and omits some of them. The sample yields about 100,000 clones, roughly 87% seen once. The sample was blood. The receptors here all came from a woman aged 50 to 60 in good health.

The chain couples TRBV18 to TRBJ2-2; D call uncertain. The CDR3 extends over 15 amino acids. V lost 3 bases, J lost 6 bases, and 14 bases lay in between. The germline V gene has CDR1 KGHSH and CDR2 LQKENI. CDR3 protein: CASSPSSNNPGELFF. The CDR3 bases are TGTGCCAGCTCACCTTCTAGTAATAATCCCGGGGAGCTGTTTTTT.

The chain combines TRBV2 with TRBJ2-3; tentatively, D is TRBD2 (5 bases). From germline, CDR1 is SNHLY and CDR2 FYNNEI. The CDR3 extends over 13 amino acids. Trimming left V 10 bases short and J 6 bases short, with 17 bases between. DNA for the CDR3: TGTGCCACCGCCGTACTAGGCGGGGATACGCAGTATTTT. Translating it yields CATAVLGGDTQYF.

This clone was observed once. The CDR3 nucleotides read TGTGCCAGCAGCGGGAAAGACGGGACAGGGGAAGGCTACACCTTC. This codes for CASSGKDGTGEGYTF. The rearrangement joins TRBV9 to TRBJ1-2; 10 positions match TRBD1. This CDR3 is 15 amino acids long. Trimming took 3 bases from V and 8 from J; bases not matched to a gene: 10. Germline loops: CDR1 SGDLS, CDR2 YYNGEE.

V is TRBV6-2 or TRBV6-3 and J is TRBJ1-6; possibly TRBD1 for D (6 bases). The CDR3 runs 16 residues. V was clipped by 2 bases and J by 7 bases, with 15 bases between them. Germline V CDR1 and CDR2: MNHEY, SVGEGT. The CDR3 reads CASSYGNRVRNSPLHF. The CDR3 DNA follows: TGTGCCAGCAGTTACGGGAACAGGGTGAGGAATTCACCCCTCCACTTT.

The chain combines TRBV30 with TRBJ2-3; TRBD2 matches at 7 bases. From germline, CDR1 is GTSNPN and CDR2 SVGIG (reference sequence). There are 15 residues in the CDR3. Losses at the gene ends were 0 bases for V and 1 base for J; bases not matched to a gene: 4. The CDR3 loop is CAWSVELAGTDTQYF. The DNA for the CDR3 is TGTGCCTGGAGTGTTGAGCTAGCGGGCACAGATACGCAGTATTTT.

The chain uses TRBV7-2 and TRBJ2-3; D unresolved. The V gene's germline CDR1 is SGHTA and CDR2 FQGNSA. Trimming removed 0 bases from V and 1 base from J, with 11 bases in between. The CDR3 has 16 residues. The CDR3 DNA sequence: TGTGCCAGCAGCTTAGCCCCTGGGCCGGGCACAGATACGCAGTATTTT. This codes for CASSLAPGPGTDTQYF. Full variable domain (outside the CDR3, taken from reference TRBV7-2 and TRBJ2-3): GAGVSQSPSNKVTEKGKDVELRCDPISGHTALYWYRQSLGQGLEFLIYFQGNSAPDKSGLPSDRFSAERTGGSVSTLTIQRTQQEDSAVYLCASSLAPGPGTDTQYFGPGTRLTVL.

CDR3 DNA sequence: TGTGCCTGGAGACGATCGGGACAGCACAACTACGAGCAGTACTTC. This gives the protein CAWRRSGQHNYEQYF. The J gene is TRBJ2-7, the V gene TRBV30, with TRBD1 matching over 7 bases. This CDR3 region has 15 residues. V dropped 3 bases and J dropped 3; count of bases not matched to a gene: 11. Germline V gene data show CDR1 as GTSNPN and CDR2 as SVGIG (reference sequence). Based on the CDR3 plus reference TRBV30 and TRBJ2-7, the full variable domain is SQTIHQWPATLVQPVGSPLSLECTVEGTSNPNLYWYRQAAGRGLQLLFYSVGIGQISSEVPQNLSASRPQDRQFILSSKKLLLSDSGFYLCAWRRSGQHNYEQYFGPGTRLTVT.

This clone showed up just once. The chain is built from TRBV7-3 and TRBJ1-3, with no clear D. Trimming pared 5 bases from V and 0 bases from J, leaving 14 bases between. The CDR3 length is 16 residues. From germline, CDR1 is SGHTA and CDR2 FQGTGA. This CDR3 reads CASSPKPKSSGNTIYF. As DNA, the CDR3 is TGTGCCAGCAGCCCTAAACCGAAATCCTCTGGAAACACCATATATTTT.

This chain uses TRBV19 with TRBJ1-2; D is undetermined. Germline-derived CDR1 and CDR2 are LNHDA and SQIVND (reference sequence). V was shortened by 8 bases and J by 2 bases, with 12 bases between the two germline ends. This CDR3 has 13 amino acids. The CDR3 sequence: CASQGRRNYGYTF. The CDR3 DNA sequence: TGTGCCAGTCAAGGGAGGAGGAACTATGGCTACACCTTC. Based on the CDR3 plus reference TRBV19 and TRBJ1-2, the full variable domain is DGGITQSPKYLFRKEGQNVTLSCEQNLNHDAMYWYRQDPGQGLRLIYYSQIVNDFQKGDIAEGYSVSREKKESFPLTVTSAQKNPTAFYLCASQGRRNYGYTFGSGTRLTVV.

CDR3 coding DNA: TGTGCCAGCAGCCAGGTTGGAAACACCATATATTTT. Translated, it gives CASSQVGNTIYF. This rearrangement joins TRBV7-8 to TRBJ1-3; no reliable D call. Trimming left V 5 bases short and J 3 bases short, with 5 bases between. Germline assignment: CDR1 SGHVS and CDR2 FQNEAQ. There are 12 residues in the CDR3.

The V gene is TRBV4-1, the J gene TRBJ2-7, with 8 positions matching TRBD2. The CDR3 runs to 15 residues. The trim removed 4 bases at V and 4 bases at J, leaving 9 bases unmatched. The germline gives CDR1 MGHRA, CDR2 YSYEKL. The CDR3 nucleotides read TGCGCCAGCAGCCCGGACAAGGCGGGAGGTTACGAGCAGTACTTC. Translated: CASSPDKAGGYEQYF.

This rearrangement joins TRBV21-1 to TRBJ2-7; TRBD1 is taken as the D call from the table, unchecked against the DNA. TRBV21-1 is classified as a pseudogene. The CDR3 has 13 residues. CDR3 sequence (DNA): TGTGCCAGCCCCCCGTGGGCAGCCTACGAGCAGTACGTC. This gives the protein CASPPWAAYEQYV.

The genes are TRBV6-5 and TRBJ1-2; TRBD1 agrees at 7 bases. V shed 6 bases, J shed 7 bases, and the junction held 14 bases outside the gene matches. The CDR3 loop spans 15 amino acids. The germline V gene encodes CDR1 MNHEY and CDR2 SVGAGI. The CDR3 coding sequence is TGTGCCAGCAGCCCACTCACACAGGGGAATGGTGGCTACACCTTC. This codes for CASSPLTQGNGGYTF.

This clone is a singleton in its sample. The chain joins TRBV7-9 to TRBJ1-2; D remains unclear. The CDR3 is 13 residues long. The V gene's germline CDR1 is SEHNR and CDR2 FQNEAQ (reference sequence). The ends were cut back, 0 bases at V and 4 bases at J, with 6 bases in the middle. CDR3 nucleotide sequence: TGTGCCAGCAGCTTAGCGGTGGGCTATGGCTACACCTTC. This translates into CASSLAVGYGYTF.

V usage is TRBV24-1 and J usage is TRBJ2-3; D call uncertain. Germline CDR1 is KGHDR and CDR2 is SFDVKD. The CDR3 has 15 amino acids. The ends were cut back, 3 bases at V and 6 bases at J, with 15 bases in the middle. The CDR3 sequence is CATSDTAIMGDTQYF. The CDR3, as DNA: TGTGCCACCAGTGATACGGCAATTATGGGGGATACGCAGTATTTT.

This chain uses TRBV19 with TRBJ1-1; a weak D match, TRBD1 (6 bases). The V gene's germline CDR1 is LNHDA and CDR2 SQIVND (reference sequence). The V and J ends lost 7 bases and 7 bases respectively, with 10 bases between them. This CDR3 spans 11 amino acids. CDR3 loop: CASKRGDEAFF. CDR3 in DNA: TGTGCCAGTAAGAGGGGGGATGAAGCTTTCTTT.

The gene calls are TRBV6-5 and TRBJ1-6; D may be TRBD1 (6 bases). CDR3 length: 16 amino acids. V was trimmed by 2 bases and J by 2 bases, leaving 10 bases between them. The germline V gene has CDR1 MNHEY and CDR2 SVGAGI. The CDR3 DNA is TGTGCCAGCAGTTACGTCGGGGGGCCCTATAATTCACCCCTCCACTTT. It yields the protein CASSYVGGPYNSPLHF.

This clone was recorded once. The rearrangement links TRBV6-2 or TRBV6-3 to TRBJ1-4, with D tentatively TRBD1 (5 bases). The germline V gene encodes CDR1 MNHEY and CDR2 SVGEGT. The CDR3 consists of 15 residues. Trimming removed 0 bases at V and 7 bases at J, with 12 bases between. The CDR3 loop reads CASSYSKIQGEKLFF. The CDR3, as DNA: TGTGCCAGCAGTTACTCGAAAATCCAGGGTGAAAAACTGTTTTTT.

The chain recombines TRBV11-3 with TRBJ1-3; D unclear. Deletions cut 3 bases from V and 1 base from J, with 4 bases between. Looked up from germline, CDR1 is SGHNT and CDR2 is YENEEA. The CDR3 length is 13 residues. The CDR3 DNA sequence: TGTGCCAGCAGCTTGCAGTCTGGAAACACCATATATTTT. Encoded protein: CASSLQSGNTIYF. Together with reference TRBV11-3 and TRBJ1-3, the CDR3 gives the full variable domain: EAGVVQSPRYKIIEKKQPVAFWCNPISGHNTLYWYLQNLGQGPELLIRYENEEAVDDSQLPKDRFSAERLKGVDSTLKIQPAELGDSAVYLCASSLQSGNTIYFGEGSWLTVV.

A single count supports this clone. The chain links TRBV11-2 to TRBJ1-2, with D uncertain. This CDR3 region has 12 residues. CDR1 and CDR2 from the germline V gene are SGHAT and FQNNGV. Trimming took off 4 bases at V and 4 bases at J, with 7 bases between the two ends. The CDR3 DNA reads as TGTGCCAGCAGCTCTCCGGGCTATGGCTACACCTTC. Its translation: CASSSPGYGYTF.

The chain employs TRBV12-5 and TRBJ1-5; 9 bases are shared with TRBD1. V gave up 1 base and J gave up 6 bases; unmatched junction bases: 4. Looked up from germline, CDR1 is LGHNT and CDR2 is FRNRAP. This CDR3 contains 15 residues. The CDR3 sequence is CASGLGQGGSQPQHF. In DNA form, the CDR3 reads TGTGCTAGTGGTTTGGGACAGGGGGGCTCTCAGCCCCAGCATTTT. Variable domain in full (rest from reference TRBV12-5 and TRBJ1-5): DARVTQTPRHKVTEMGQEVTMRCQPILGHNTVFWYRQTMMQGLELLAYFRNRAPLDDSGMPKDRFSAEMPDATLATLKIQPSEPRDSAVYFCASGLGQGGSQPQHFGDGTRLSIL.

This clone was counted between two and nine times. This sequence joins TRBV13 and TRBJ1-5, with 8 bases fitting TRBD1. From germline, CDR1 is PRHDT and CDR2 FYEKMQ (reference sequence). The CDR3 has 14 residues. V was clipped by 4 bases and J by 9 bases; unmatched bases: 8. Written as DNA, the CDR3 is TGTGCCAGCAGCTGGGGGACAGGTCCCTCGCCCCAGCATTTT. This codes for CASSWGTGPSPQHF.

The J gene is TRBJ2-1, the V gene TRBV6-5; possibly TRBD2 for D (5 bases). Germline V CDR1 and CDR2: MNHEY, SVGAGI. Trimming removed 0 bases from V and 8 bases from J, with 8 bases in between. The CDR3 consists of 13 residues. The CDR3 nucleotides are TGTGCCAGCAGTTACTCGAGGGCGCATGAGCAGTTCTTC. This sequence encodes CASSYSRAHEQFF.

The V call is TRBV12-3 or TRBV12-4, the J call TRBJ2-7; D remains unclear. The CDR3 runs to 12 residues. Deletions cut 6 bases from V and 2 bases from J, with 8 bases between. The DNA of the CDR3 is TGTGCCAGCAGCCAAGGGACCTACGAGCAGTACTTC. Amino acids: CASSQGTYEQYF.

As DNA, the CDR3 is TGTGCCAGCAGTCCGGCGACAGGGGGTAATTCACCCCTCCACTTT. It specifies CASSPATGGNSPLHF. The chain employs TRBV27 and TRBJ1-6; 9 bases agree with TRBD1. Germline-derived CDR1 and CDR2 are MNHEY and SMNVEV (reference sequence). The CDR3 consists of 15 residues. Trimming at V came to 5 bases and at J to 6 bases, leaving 5 bases not matched to a gene.

The chain employs TRBV24-1 and TRBJ2-3, with 7 bases that match TRBD1. Germline lookup yields CDR1 KGHDR and CDR2 SFDVKD. This CDR3 region has 13 residues. The junction had 3 bases not matched to a gene; V was cut back by 7 bases and J by 3 bases. This chain's CDR3 is CATRGTATDTQYF. The CDR3 coding sequence is TGTGCCACCAGGGGGACAGCTACAGATACGCAGTATTTT.

The count of this clone is one. This chain joins TRBV24-1 and TRBJ2-2, with D possibly TRBD1 on 5 matching bases. The CDR3 has 17 residues. The ends were cut back, 5 bases at V and 0 bases at J, with 15 bases in the middle. Per germline, CDR1 KGHDR and CDR2 SFDVKD. CDR3 sequence: CATSAPGQGSNTGELFF. CDR3 DNA: TGTGCCACCAGTGCCCCGGGCCAGGGATCGAACACCGGGGAGCTGTTTTTT.

This clone was picked up a small number of times. V is TRBV7-9 and J is TRBJ1-4; D is ambiguous. V lost 3 bases and J lost 0, with 5 bases in between. This CDR3 is built from 14 residues. Germline CDR1 SEHNR, CDR2 FQNEAQ (reference sequence). CDR3 region: CASSLATTNEKLFF. The CDR3 DNA sequence: TGTGCCAGCAGCTTGGCCACAACTAATGAAAAACTGTTTTTT. The complete variable domain, with remaining parts taken from reference TRBV7-9 and TRBJ1-4, reads DTGVSQNPRHKITKRGQNVTFRCDPISEHNRLYWYRQTLGQGPEFLTYFQNEAQLEKSRLLSDRFSAERPKGSFSTLEIQRTEQGDSAMYLCASSLATTNEKLFFGSGTQLSVL.

V usage is TRBV6-5 and J usage is TRBJ2-2; weak D call: TRBD2 (6 bases). CDR1 and CDR2 from the germline V gene are MNHEY and SVGAGI. This CDR3 is built from 15 residues. V was pared by 0 bases and J by 1 base, with 6 bases between. This CDR3 reads CASSYSRGNTGELFF. CDR3 nucleotides: TGTGCCAGCAGTTACTCGCGGGGGAACACCGGGGAGCTGTTTTTT.